Presented here are 10 T cell receptor beta chains from one specimen sequenced in a study of T cell responses to AZD1222 COVID-19 vaccine. This table comes from immunoSEQ multiplex PCR, and its TCRdb copy is limited to in-frame clones, with some not included. The table has about 130,000 clones, about nine tenths seen once. The sequenced sample was peripheral blood, obtained on day 0 of AZD1222 vaccination. These receptors came from an adult in good health.

This clone is a singleton in its sample. The chain combines TRBV6-2 or TRBV6-3 with TRBJ2-2; TRBD1 aligns across 9 bases. This CDR3 spans 15 amino acids. J gave up 6 bases and V 2 bases, and 4 bases lay outside the gene matches. Germline V gives CDR1 MNHEY, CDR2 SVGEGT. The CDR3 nucleotides are TGTGCCAGCAGTTACCCGGGACAGGGATCCGGGGAGCTGTTTTTT. This translates into CASSYPGQGSGELFF.

The chain carries TRBV5-4 and TRBJ2-3; 9 bases agree with TRBD1. V lost 4 bases, J lost 2 bases, and 5 bases stayed unmatched. This CDR3 comprises 15 residues. Germline assignment: CDR1 SGHNT and CDR2 YYREEE (reference sequence). CDR3 in DNA: TGTGCCAGCAGCACGAGGACAGGGGCCACAGATACGCAGTATTTT. Translation gives CASSTRTGATDTQYF.

This clone showed up just once. The V and J genes are TRBV4-3 and TRBJ2-3; TRBD2 aligns across 8 bases. This CDR3 spans 18 amino acids. Germline V CDR1 and CDR2: LGHNA, YSLEER. J gave up 2 bases and V 0 bases, and 10 bases lay outside the gene matches. DNA of the CDR3: TGCGCCAGCAGCCAAGATATGGGACTAGGGATCTACACAGATACGCAGTATTTT. Its translation: CASSQDMGLGIYTDTQYF.

This sequence joins TRBV18 and TRBJ1-6, with D uncertain. Germline CDR1 is KGHSH and CDR2 is LQKENI. The CDR3 has 17 amino acids. Trimming cost V 2 bases and J 0 bases, with 11 bases left between them. The CDR3 DNA is TGTGCCAGCTCACCAGGTGGCCCAGACTCCTATAATTCACCCCTCCACTTT. As protein: CASSPGGPDSYNSPLHF.

The V gene is TRBV6-5, the J gene TRBJ1-4; D possibly corresponds to TRBD1 (5 bases). The CDR3 has 13 amino acids. Trimming shortened V by 7 bases and J by 7 bases, and 13 bases separated the two germline ends. Germline assignment: CDR1 MNHEY and CDR2 SVGAGI. The CDR3 DNA sequence: TGTGCCAGCAAAGCGGGGCAGGGTGAAAAACTGTTTTTT. Its translation is CASKAGQGEKLFF.

This chain joins TRBV6-2 or TRBV6-3 and TRBJ1-5; 10 bases are a match to TRBD1. V shed 4 bases and J 7 bases; nucleotides not matched to a gene: 4. Germline values: CDR1 MNHEY, CDR2 SVGEGT. This CDR3 has 14 residues. In DNA form, the CDR3 reads TGTGCCAGCAGTTGGACAGGGGGAAGGCAGCCCCAGCATTTT. It encodes CASSWTGGRQPQHF.

V usage is TRBV28 and J usage is TRBJ1-5; tentatively, D is TRBD1 (5 bases). V was shortened by 6 bases and J by 4 bases, with 19 bases between the two germline ends. CDR3 length: 16 residues. The germline V gene encodes CDR1 MDHEN and CDR2 SYDVKM. For the CDR3, the DNA is TGTGCCAGCAGCACCGCGGAGGGGCCTCGAAATCAGCCCCAGCATTTT. It codes for CASSTAEGPRNQPQHF. Full variable domain (outside the CDR3, taken from reference TRBV28 and TRBJ1-5): DVKVTQSSRYLVKRTGEKVFLECVQDMDHENMFWYRQDPGLGLRLIYFSYDVKMKEKGDIPEGYSVSREKKERFSLILESASTNQTSMYLCASSTAEGPRNQPQHFGDGTRLSIL.

In its sample, this clone was seen once. This rearrangement joins TRBV24-1 to TRBJ1-2; D call uncertain. Trimming cost V 5 bases and J 6 bases, with 18 bases left between them. Germline loops: CDR1 KGHDR, CDR2 SFDVKD. The CDR3 length is 15 residues. The CDR3 loop is CATSAGNSEVDGYTF. The CDR3 DNA reads TGTGCCACCAGTGCCGGCAATTCGGAGGTTGATGGCTACACCTTC.

This chain uses TRBV28 with TRBJ2-6; D is undetermined. The V gene lost 7 bases and the J gene lost 2 bases, with 9 bases spanning the gap. CDR3 length equals 14 residues. The germline gives CDR1 MDHEN, CDR2 SYDVKM. Here the CDR3 DNA reads TGTGCCAGCACTCGGGCCCCTGGGGCCAACGTCCTGACTTTC. Encoded protein: CASTRAPGANVLTF.

This clone was detected only once. The chain recombines TRBV7-8 with TRBJ1-4; D gene ambiguous. This CDR3 region has 15 residues. Between the trimmed V and J ends, which lost 5 bases and 3 bases, there was a span of 13 bases. Germline V gene data show CDR1 as SGHVS and CDR2 as FQNEAQ. CDR3 bases: TGTGCCAGCAGCCAAACCCAGTGGGCTAATGAAAAACTGTTTTTT. Its protein is CASSQTQWANEKLFF.